This T cell receptor beta chain was retrieved from a study of cytomegalovirus exposure and HLA in healthy donors. The CDR3 contains 18 residues. Germline V lookup: CDR1 SGDLS, CDR2 YYNGEE. V was pared by 5 bases and J by 5 bases, with 13 bases of the junction left unmatched. Study results and caveats: A later analysis linked a missense DCLRE1C variant to TCR beta V- and J-gene trimming. A later analysis by the authors found several of the most significant clusters apparently linked to common viral pathogens. In vitro experiments confirmed that a few CMV-associated chains were specific for CMV antigens. The authors later found TCR association rates varying by HLA locus, with DRB1 most and HLA-C fewest.

In this sample, this clone turned up a few times. As yet, its antigen is unknown. 13 Jbeta primers and 60 Vbeta primers were used for the PCR. The repertoire was sequenced with immunoSEQ multiplex PCR; TCRdb's copy has only in-frame clones and lacks some. Of fewer than 200,000 clones in the sample, over 70% are singletons; the top ten hold just under 3%. The sequence came from a woman in her forties or fifties in good health and CMV-seropositive. The chain has TRBV9 and TRBJ2-1; TRBD2 matches 13 bases. The sequencing sample was made of PBMCs. As DNA, the CDR3 is TGTGCCAGCAGGCCCCCCCTCGGACTAGCGGGGGTTAACAATGAGCAGTTCTTC. Residues: CASRPPLGLAGVNNEQFF.